This T cell receptor beta chain was captured by sequencing in a study of cytomegalovirus exposure and HLA in healthy donors. Primers for the PCR totalled 60 Vbeta and 13 Jbeta. Sequencing was performed with immunoSEQ multiplex PCR; in TCRdb, only in-frame clones are kept and a portion is missing. The sample consists of roughly 150,000 clones, around 70% of them appearing once. Study-wide results and caveats: Earlier analysis found most TCR beta V segments productive about 87% or about 30% of the time. In a later analysis, compared with equally common non-associated chains, HLA-associated beta chains were more expanded. It was reported in a later analysis that an Asian-associated ancestry cluster showed fewer N-insertions than the approximately 670-donor mean.

Nominally healthy donors were sampled, though unrecorded immune exposures were likely. CDR1 and CDR2 from the germline V gene are SSHAT and FNYEAQ (reference sequence). CDR3 length equals 16 residues. Points on this clone: Its antigen is not identified. A read error may produce the germline difference seen at one junction end.

Sequencing input: PBMCs. The rearrangement uses TRBV7-7 and TRBJ2-7, with TRBD2 matching 10 bases. The sequence came from a woman aged 25 to 45 in good health and CMV-seronegative. The CDR3 protein is CASRNEVTSGSHEQYF. CDR3 DNA: TGTGCTAGCAGAAACGAGGTGACTAGCGGGTCCCACGAGCAGTACTTC.